The 17 T cell receptor beta chains below all came from one sample that was sequenced in a study of human T cells and chemical hapten exposure. Via MiXCR, TCRdb re-called the RACE reads, giving one row per CDR3 protein. The sample lists under 100,000 distinct CDR3 sequences; about an eighth were seen once. Time point: patch test 2, 6 weeks after DPC sensitization. Treatment described: therapeutic diphenylcyclopropenone sensitization with weekly scalp DPC. The sample was whole blood, taken in connection with sensitization to the hapten diphenylcyclopropenone (DPC). These receptors were obtained from a middle-aged woman with alopecia areata. Some clones in this sample may be carry-over from other donors' samples.

As for this clonotype: This sequence may be a read error, since a much larger clone differs from it by one base. The gene calls are TRBV11-2 and TRBJ1-1; maybe TRBD1 (5 bases). The CDR3 loop spans 12 amino acids. V lost 3 bases and J 7 bases, leaving 9 bases between the germline ends. The V gene's germline CDR1 is SGHAT and CDR2 FQNNGV. CDR3 sequence: CASSFGGDEAFF. Here the CDR3 DNA reads TGTGCCAGCAGCTTCGGGGGTGATGAAGCTTTCTTT.

Ten or more counts support this clonotype. The chain uses TRBV24-1 and TRBJ1-5; TRBD1 agrees at 7 bases. With V trimmed by 3 bases and J by 2 bases, 3 bases remained unmatched. The germline V gene encodes CDR1 KGHDR and CDR2 SFDVKD. The CDR3 extends over 15 amino acids. CDR3 in DNA: TGTGCCACCAGTGATGACAGGGTTGGCAATCAGCCCCAGCATTTT. Its translation is CATSDDRVGNQPQHF.

In this sample, this clonotype turned up many times. The V gene is TRBV20-1, the J gene TRBJ2-1; D is unclear. CDR3 length: 14 residues. The germline V gene encodes CDR1 DFQATT and CDR2 SNEGSKA (reference sequence). Trimming took 1 base from V and 8 from J, leaving 15 bases between them. The CDR3 reads CSARALGSPDEQFF. The CDR3 DNA is TGCAGTGCTAGAGCGCTAGGCTCCCCCGATGAGCAGTTCTTC.

This clonotype was seen a few times. V gene TRBV4-3 combines with J gene TRBJ2-1; 7 bases are shared with TRBD2. Germline CDR1 LGHNA, CDR2 YSLEER. This CDR3 contains 12 residues. Trimming took 4 bases from V and 9 from J; bases not matched to a gene: 3. The CDR3 spells CASSLWEGEQFF. CDR3 nucleotides: TGCGCCAGCAGCCTATGGGAGGGTGAGCAGTTCTTC.

This chain uses TRBV29-1 with TRBJ2-7, with TRBD1 identical over 10 bases. This CDR3 contains 16 residues. Germline loops: CDR1 SQVTM, CDR2 ANQGSEA. With V trimmed by 2 bases and J by 4 bases, 11 bases remained unmatched. The CDR3 loop reads CSVESRRGTGAYEQYF. CDR3 DNA sequence: TGCAGCGTTGAAAGCCGTCGCGGGACAGGGGCATACGAGCAGTACTTC.

This chain uses TRBV5-1 with TRBJ2-3; 10 bases line up with TRBD2. The germline V gene has CDR1 SGHRS and CDR2 YFSETQ. The CDR3 is 16 amino acids. V was clipped by 3 bases and J by 6 bases; unmatched bases: 10. CDR3 sequence reads: CASSSVAGGRRDTQYF. CDR3 nucleotides: TGCGCCAGCAGCTCTGTAGCGGGAGGCCGCCGGGATACGCAGTATTTT.

This clonotype was seen ten or more times. Here the CDR3 DNA reads TGTGCCATCAGTGGGAGACTAGCGGACTCCTACAATGAGCAGTTCTTC. This gives the protein CAISGRLADSYNEQFF. The chain links TRBV10-3 to TRBJ2-1, with 9 bases fitting TRBD2. The V gene end was trimmed by 4 bases and the J gene end by 0 bases; junction bases not matched to a gene: 4. Per germline, CDR1 ENHRY and CDR2 SYGVKD. This CDR3 is built from 16 residues.

The chain couples TRBV9 to TRBJ2-1; the D is unclear. V lost 1 base, J lost 3 bases, and 5 bases lay in between. The CDR3 spans 13 residues. Germline assignment: CDR1 SGDLS and CDR2 YYNGEE. As DNA, the CDR3 is TGTGCCAGCAGCGTAACGGTCTACAATGAGCAGTTCTTC. This translates into CASSVTVYNEQFF.

This clonotype was seen many times. The chain links TRBV18 to TRBJ2-7, with D tentatively TRBD1 or TRBD2 (6 bases each). In germline, CDR1 is KGHSH, CDR2 LQKENI. V dropped 3 bases and J dropped 0 bases, with 15 bases sitting between them. The CDR3 contains 16 residues. For the CDR3, the DNA is TGTGCCAGCTCACCGACCGGAGGGGGTAGCTCCTACGAGCAGTACTTC. The encoded protein is CASSPTGGGSSYEQYF. The variable domain in full, completed from reference TRBV18 and TRBJ2-7, reads NAGVMQNPRHLVRRRGQEARLRCSPMKGHSHVYWYRQLPEEGLKFMVYLQKENIIDESGMPKERFSAEFPKEGPSILRIQQVVRGDSAAYFCASSPTGGGSSYEQYFGPGTRLTVT.

This clonotype appeared a few times. The chain links TRBV7-8 to TRBJ2-7, with 11 bases aligning to TRBD1. J was trimmed by 4 bases and V by 5 bases; bases with no gene match: 10. CDR1 SGHVS and CDR2 FQNEAQ come from the germline V gene. The CDR3 contains 16 residues. Here the CDR3 DNA reads TGTGCCAGCAGCCCCAGGACAGGGGGCAGTCAGTACGAGCAGTACTTC. As protein: CASSPRTGGSQYEQYF.

This clonotype has just a few counts. The chain uses TRBV19 and TRBJ2-7, with TRBD1 matching 10 bases. The germline gives CDR1 LNHDA, CDR2 SQIVND (reference sequence). The CDR3 consists of 15 residues. V lost 5 bases, J lost 7 bases, and 11 bases stayed unmatched. The CDR3 DNA reads as TGTGCCAGTAGTGTCCGGGACAGGGGCAGTCGGGAGCAGTACTTC. It encodes CASSVRDRGSREQYF.

Worth noting for this clonotype: This may come from a read error, since a much larger clone is one base off. The chain recombines TRBV11-2 with TRBJ2-7; 8 positions agree with TRBD2. Germline values: CDR1 SGHAT, CDR2 FQNNGV. Trimming cost V 1 base and J 5 bases; bases outside gene matches: 13. This CDR3 has 17 residues. The CDR3 reads CASSLVGVGTRAHEQYF. The DNA for the CDR3 is TGTGCCAGCAGCTTAGTAGGGGTCGGGACTAGAGCCCACGAGCAGTACTTC.

This clonotype appeared many times. The V and J genes are TRBV5-1 and TRBJ2-2; a weak D match, TRBD1 (5 bases). V was cut by 2 bases and J by 2 bases, with 13 bases left in between. The CDR3 has 16 amino acids. The germline V gene has CDR1 SGHRS and CDR2 YFSETQ. The CDR3 reads CASSFAPGQNTGELFF. CDR3 in DNA: TGCGCCAGCAGCTTTGCTCCAGGACAAAACACCGGGGAGCTGTTTTTT.

This clonotype was seen once. The chain combines TRBV2 with TRBJ1-1, with D uncertain. Trimming removed 4 bases from V and 6 bases from J, with 6 bases in between. CDR1 is SNHLY, CDR2 FYNNEI, per germline. This CDR3 is built from 11 residues. The CDR3 coding sequence is TGTGCCAGCAGTGTACATGCTGAAGCTTTCTTT. Encoded protein: CASSVHAEAFF.

The chain has TRBV30 and TRBJ2-3; 7 bases are shared with TRBD2. Germline V gene lookup returns CDR1 GTSNPN and CDR2 SVGIG (reference sequence). This CDR3 is built from 15 residues. Losses at the gene ends were 1 base for V and 5 bases for J; bases not matched to a gene: 9. For the CDR3, the DNA is TGTGCCTGGAGTGAGGGCGGGAGAGTTGGAGATACGCAGTATTTT. It is translated as CAWSEGGRVGDTQYF.

The J gene is TRBJ1-1, the V gene TRBV10-3; no definite D call. The CDR3 loop spans 15 amino acids. Looked up from germline, CDR1 is ENHRY and CDR2 is SYGVKD. Trimming removed 5 bases at V and 4 bases at J, with 17 bases between. In DNA, the CDR3 is TGTGCCATCAGTACCGGGAGGGCCCGAGGCACTGAAGCTTTCTTT. Translating gives CAISTGRARGTEAFF.

This clonotype came up many times. The J gene is TRBJ2-2, the V gene TRBV5-5; 11 bases agree with TRBD1. The trim removed 4 bases at V and 7 bases at J, leaving 12 bases unmatched. Germline V gives CDR1 SGHKS, CDR2 YYEKEE (reference sequence). CDR3 length equals 17 residues. CDR3 region: CASSRTPGTGGDGELFF. The CDR3 DNA sequence: TGTGCCAGCAGCAGGACACCCGGGACAGGGGGGGACGGGGAGCTGTTTTTT.